Sequencing of this T cell receptor (beta chain) was carried out in a study of shared clonotypes between healthy human individuals (dated by TCRdb to 2020 to 2022). For context, the study as a whole: The cohort included a few men and two women between 18 and 49 years of age. Per donor, three plates each were used for CD4 naive and CD4 memory, two for CD8 naive, and one for CD8 memory. The study deeply sequenced blood TCR repertoires of five healthy adults to estimate repertoire size and the extent of clonotype sharing between individuals. To increase sequencing depth and limit assay-specific biases, different laboratories used diverse techniques to prepare libraries and sequence TCR repertoires. Per donor, leukapheresis produced somewhere between about 0.85 and 9.5 billion PBMCs.

TCR CDR3 regions were amplified from genomic DNA by multiplex PCR using the deep immunoSEQ assay. For each cell subset, the extracted genomic DNA was distributed evenly across all wells of several immunoSEQ 96-well plates, and each plate served as one replicate. For sorted subsets, around 200 ng genomic DNA, equal to 25,000 to 35,000 T cell genomes, was loaded into each replicate PCR. The purified libraries were quantified using a Qubit 3.0 fluorometer, sized with a Bioanalyzer 2100, and then quantified again using the KAPA Library Quantification kit. Each immunoSEQ 96-well plate was sequenced on its own single-read 150-cycle Illumina NextSeq 550 flow cell. As for the authors' bioinformatics: The immunoSEQ output contained only junctional sequences without quality scores, so filtering could not match that applied to full-length reads. To assign V/J genes and CDR3, sequences were annotated against IMGT germline references using PyIR, a Python wrapper for IgBLAST v1.9. Reads were filtered out if the reads had weak V/J assignments (E-value above 1e-6), no CDR3, stop codons, out-of-frame junctions, or ambiguous translated residues. V3J clonotypes were defined as sequences sharing the same inferred V gene, J gene, and CDR3 amino acid sequence. Percentage overlap between repertoires was calculated by dividing the number of shared unique clonotypes by the size of the smaller repertoire. Repertoire richness was assessed with RTK rarefaction, the Chao1 estimator, and Recon v2.1 estimates of unobserved clonotypes. Generation probabilities for all TCRbeta clonotypes obtained by the gDNA method from a few donors were computed using OLGA. TCRdb limited this immuneACCESS table to in-frame rearrangements with V and J called. A share of clones is missing; checked studies link under half to unresolved V genes, and the rest is unexplained. V, J and clone size are taken as reported in that table, and D and trimming were inferred from the DNA itself. This sample comprises about 1 million clones, 70% to 80% of them detected only once. The ten largest clones capture approximately 1.5% of the sample.

Notes on this clone: No antigen is known for it. Base qualities are not provided; no much larger clone lies one nucleotide away.

Trimming at the junction amounts to 6 bases on V and 4 bases on J, and the germline ends lie 15 bases apart. The germline V gene (reference sequence) gives CDR1 as MNHNY and CDR2 as SVGAGI. Its CDR3 holds 15 amino acids, cysteine through phenylalanine. The retained sequence is limited to the CDR3, 45 bases, with the frame set at the first base. What the authors observed across the whole study: The small number of donors limited the genetic and exposure-history diversity represented. When a few donors were compared, the shared fraction of clonotypes was approximately 5% for naive CD4, about 4% for naive CD8, 2% to 2.5% for memory CD4, and 0.4% for memory CD8. Naive subsets generally had larger estimated clonotype richness than memory subsets did. Incomplete sequencing was indicated by rarefaction of sorted-subset datasets, despite the large sequencing depth. Sampling was restricted to blood, and TCR repertoires in tissues likely differ from the TCR repertoires found in blood. Based on pairwise subsampling, the degree of clonotype sharing among donors was expected to be affected by sequencing depth. Clonotypes shared by all four sorted-subset donors showed higher generation probabilities than non-shared clonotypes.

The donors were healthy, HIV-negative adults with no recently reported acute infections or vaccinations. Every donor was a Caucasian adult residing in Nashville, Tennessee, USA. CD4+ T cells were enriched through magnetic negative selection, after which naive cells were positively selected on CD45RA and the remaining negative fraction served as the memory subset. After blood collection by leukapheresis, PBMCs were isolated using Ficoll-Histopaque density gradient centrifugation and then cryopreserved in the vapor phase of liquid nitrogen. Analytical flow cytometry was used to check the purity and quantity of every magnetically sorted T cell population. Each sorted fraction had its genomic DNA isolated and then quantified by UV absorbance on a Nanodrop 2000c.

The chain is made from TRBV6-6 and TRBJ2-2; the D region may be TRBD1 or TRBD2, each matching 5 bases equally. This TCR derives from a man between 18 and 35 years old in good health. Sequences were obtained from memory CD4+ T cells sorted from blood. The sample's cell subset or site, from its label and the paper: CD45RA-negative fraction. The bases read TGTGCCAGCAGCCGAGGGACGGACCTCACCGGGGAGCTGTTTTTT. Its translation is CASSRGTDLTGELFF.